The TCR beta chain under discussion was sequenced for a study of T-cell reconstitution after alpha-beta-depleted transplantation in children. Study-wide results and caveats: About two months after transplant, alpha-beta T cells reportedly came from several hundred expanded graft clones.

This clonotype was detected ten times or more. Its matching antigen is unknown. For TCRbeta, the library was prepared with unique molecular identifiers. TCRdb reprocessed the PCR reads via MiXCR and lists one record per CDR3 protein. The table records fewer than 550,000 distinct CDR3 sequences, over 9.5% of them present only once. Germline V CDR1 and CDR2: MDHEN, SYDVKM. V lost 6 bases and J 0 bases, leaving 11 bases between the germline ends. This CDR3 is 15 amino acids long. The sample here was PBMCs, mostly from graft donor cells, taken 180 days after TCRalphabeta/CD19-depleted stem cell transplant. This TCR came from a female patient between 2 and 15 years old who had a stem cell transplant for aplastic anemia, so the T cells may come from the graft donor. The rearrangement links TRBV28 to TRBJ2-2; TRBD2 might be the D (6 bases). The DNA of the CDR3 is TGTGCCAGCAGACCCGCGGGACCGAACACCGGGGAGCTGTTTTTT. Translation gives CASRPAGPNTGELFF.